This T cell receptor (beta chain) was retrieved from a study of blood T cell repertoires in COVID-19 (dated by TCRdb to between 2020 and 2021). About the investigation overall: Collaborator samples came from the United States, Italy and Spain and covered acute and convalescent phases of COVID-19. Samples were obtained from the ongoing ImmuneRACE study (first 160 participants) and from some 1,300 subjects provided by 6 global collaborators. A freely available public database, intended as a resource for researchers studying the immune response to SARS-CoV-2, is where the repertoires were released. The sample metadata nearly always contained a de-identified subject ID, COVID-19 status, age in years and sex. Where available, HLA class I and class II types were obtained from metadata supplied by the sample provider rather than from assay-based typing. Deeply sampled blood TCRbeta repertoires from subjects exposed to, actively infected with, or recovered from COVID-19 were included in the dataset. The prospective study material was composed of cDNA or gDNA derived from T cells, B-cell-depleted T cells, or PBMCs. The research as a whole found: The quantity of clinical and demographic metadata differed by source and by participant and was supplied without curation.

Reading the germline V gene (reference sequence) gives CDR1 GTSNPN and CDR2 SVGIG. The CDR3 covers 17 residues, taking in both the cysteine and the phenylalanine. The read is trimmed to its CDR3 DNA, 51 bases read in frame from base 1. Unmatched junction bases come to 12, with V trimmed by 2 bases and J by 4 bases. TCRbeta CDR3 regions were amplified from genomic DNA by means of the immunoSEQ Assay, a bias-controlled multiplex PCR. The authors' analysis ran thus. The number of nucleated cells in each sample was estimated from the amplification of reference gene primers within the assay. To quantify the absolute abundance of each unique TCRbeta CDR3 rearrangement, sequence reads were collapsed and filtered. Productive Simpson clonality was computed per sample as the square root of Simpson's diversity index over productive rearrangements. TCRdb carries this immuneACCESS record with in-frame sequences only. Its versions omit some clonotypes, under half of them owing to an unresolved V gene in the studies checked, with the rest unexplained. V, J and clone size are taken as reported in that table, and D and trimming were inferred from the DNA itself. The sample data list some 250,000 clones, and 70% to 90% of these were observed just once. The ten biggest clones cover around 1.8% of the sample.

Enrolling through a virtual design, the prospective study's participants ranged in age from roughly 18 to 95 years and lived across around 25 United States geographic areas. To assign participants to cohorts, the prospective study relied on clinical history that participants themselves reported in a screening survey and a study questionnaire. Recovered participants in ImmuneRACE Cohort 3 were defined by two consecutive negative NP/OP PCR tests, clearance by a healthcare professional, or resolution of symptoms. Each participant in the prospective study had whole blood, serum and a nasopharyngeal or oropharyngeal swab collected by mobile phlebotomists. Additional blood draws and questionnaires over an approximately two-month period could optionally be provided by prospective study participants. Before DNA extraction, prospective study blood samples were shipped either frozen or at room temperature.

Notes on this clone: Its antigen is not yet known. No base-level quality is on record; no much larger clone is a single base apart.

Sequenced input: PBMCs or T cells enriched from blood (not recorded which). The V gene is TRBV30 and the J gene is TRBJ1-3; 9 junctional bases match TRBD1. The receptor comes from a woman aged 50 to 60 who had recovered from COVID-19. In nucleotide form, the sequence is TGTGCCTGGAGTCCACCAGGGACAGGGAGCTGGGGAAACACCATATATTTT. Protein translation: CAWSPPGTGSWGNTIYF.